The 25 T cell receptor beta chains below all came from one sample that was sequenced in a study. Via MiXCR, TCRdb re-called the 5' RACE reads, giving one row per CDR3 protein. The repertoire holds 62,000 or so distinct CDR3 sequences, around a fifth seen once, with under 3.5% in the top ten. Sequenced sample: memory CD4+ T cells sorted from a lymph node. The subset is: memory CD4+ T cells, CD4+CD45RO+CD25-. The receptors were gathered from a female donor with breast cancer.

This chain uses TRBV6-2 or TRBV6-3 with TRBJ1-6; unclear D gene. Deletions cut 7 bases from V and 5 bases from J, with 15 bases between. Germline V gene lookup returns CDR1 MNHEY and CDR2 SVGEGT. The CDR3 is 15 amino acids. Here the CDR3 DNA reads TGTGCCAGCACCACGGGGTTCGACGATAATTCACCCCTCCACTTT. Translating gives CASTTGFDDNSPLHF.

This clonotype came up a few times. The DNA of the CDR3 is TGTGCCAGCAGCTTGACGACTAGCGGGAGCTACGAGCAGTACTTC. Translated: CASSLTTSGSYEQYF. The genes are TRBV7-2 and TRBJ2-7, with 12 bases aligning to TRBD2. Germline CDR1 reads SGHTA; CDR2 reads FQGNSA. The length of the CDR3 is 15 residues. J gave up 3 bases and V 3 bases, and 3 bases lay outside the gene matches.

In its sample, this clonotype ranks as medium-sized. V is TRBV29-1 and J is TRBJ1-1, with TRBD1 as a possible D gene (5 bases). There are 14 residues in the CDR3. Trimming took 0 bases from V and 4 from J, leaving 12 bases between them. Germline CDR1 and CDR2: SQVTM and ANQGSEA. In nucleotides, the CDR3 is TGCAGCGTTGAAGATCTAAGGGGAGGCACTGAAGCTTTCTTT. Translation: CSVEDLRGGTEAFF. The full variable domain, in which reference TRBV29-1 and TRBJ1-1 provide the parts outside the CDR3, is SAVISQKPSRDICQRGTSLTIQCQVDSQVTMMFWYRQQPGQSLTLIATANQGSEATYESGFVIDKFPISRPNLTFSTLTVSNMSPEDSSIYLCSVEDLRGGTEAFFGQGTRLTVV.

The chain links TRBV6-6 to TRBJ2-7, with 8 bases fitting TRBD2. This CDR3 has 15 residues. J was trimmed by 4 bases and V by 6 bases; bases with no gene match: 11. CDR1 MNHNY and CDR2 SVGAGI come from the germline V gene (reference sequence). CDR3 protein: CASRGDGTRRYEQYF. The CDR3 DNA follows: TGTGCCAGCAGAGGGGACGGGACTAGGCGGTACGAGCAGTACTTC.

This chain links TRBV5-5 with TRBJ2-3; D possibly corresponds to TRBD1 (6 bases). V was cut by 1 base and J by 3 bases, with 9 bases left in between. The CDR3 runs to 14 residues. CDR1 is SGHKS and CDR2 is YYEKEE in the germline V gene (reference sequence). CDR3 protein: CASSLIQGTDTQYF. CDR3 coding DNA: TGTGCCAGCAGCTTGATACAGGGAACAGATACGCAGTATTTT.

Regarding this clonotype: A much larger clone sits a single nucleotide away, making a read error possible. Here the CDR3 reads CASSGGRGLGYGYAF. The CDR3 DNA follows: TGCGCCAGCAGCGGGGGACGGGGACTTGGCTATGGCTACGCCTTC. The chain employs TRBV5-1 and TRBJ1-2; D possibly corresponds to TRBD1 (5 bases). Germline values: CDR1 SGHRS, CDR2 YFSETQ. This CDR3 spans 15 amino acids.

Comment on this clonotype: A much larger clone lies a single base off, so this may be a read error. The V call is TRBV7-2, the J call TRBJ1-2; 7 bases agree with TRBD1. With 5 bases clipped from V and 8 bases from J, the junction kept 8 bases outside the gene matches. Germline assignment: CDR1 SGHTA and CDR2 FQGNSA. The CDR3 runs 13 residues. CDR3 bases: TGTGCCAGCAGCCTCGTGACAGGGAGCGGCTACACCTTC. Protein: CASSLVTGSGYTF.

This CDR3 is CASSLSGAGVNYEQYF. The CDR3 DNA is TGTGCCAGCAGCTTATCGGGGGCGGGGGTTAACTACGAGCAGTACTTC. The rearrangement uses TRBV7-2 and TRBJ2-7; weak D call: TRBD2 (7 bases). Trimming took 2 bases from V and 3 from J, leaving 17 bases between them. CDR3 length: 16 residues. Per the germline V gene, CDR1 is SGHTA and CDR2 is FQGNSA. Supplemented by reference TRBV7-2 and TRBJ2-7, the full variable domain reads GAGVSQSPSNKVTEKGKDVELRCDPISGHTALYWYRQSLGQGLEFLIYFQGNSAPDKSGLPSDRFSAERTGGSVSTLTIQRTQQEDSAVYLCASSLSGAGVNYEQYFGPGTRLTVT.

The CDR3 loop is CASSLAEDTVANTGELFF. CDR3 coding DNA: TGCGCCAGCAGCTTAGCTGAGGACACCGTCGCGAACACCGGGGAGCTGTTTTTT. This rearrangement joins TRBV5-1 to TRBJ2-2; a weak D match, TRBD1 (5 bases). The V end was cut by 2 bases, the J end by 0 bases, with 17 bases between. Germline CDR1 is SGHRS and CDR2 is YFSETQ. The CDR3 runs 18 residues.

As for this clonotype: Compared with germline, one end of the junction differs, possibly owing to a read error. The chain joins TRBV6-1 to TRBJ1-4; D gene ambiguous. The CDR3 totals 11 residues. Germline V lookup: CDR1 MNHNS, CDR2 SASEGT. CDR3 DNA sequence: TGTGCCAGCAGTGAATGGGAAAAACTTTTTTTT. Encoded protein: CASSEWEKLFF.

This clonotype was seen more than once but under ten times. The V gene is TRBV6-1, the J gene TRBJ2-3; TRBD1 agrees at 8 bases. The CDR3 loop spans 16 amino acids. Germline assignment: CDR1 MNHNS and CDR2 SASEGT. V was pared by 5 bases and J by 1 base, with 8 bases of the junction left unmatched. The CDR3 coding sequence is TGTGCCAGCAGTCCCCGAGGACAGGGCCGCACAGATACGCAGTATTTT. It specifies CASSPRGQGRTDTQYF.

This clonotype came up a few times. The chain carries TRBV9 and TRBJ1-1, with D unclear. CDR1 and CDR2 from the germline V gene are SGDLS and YYNGEE. This CDR3 has 14 residues. With 4 bases removed from V and 3 bases from J, the gap between germline ends came to 13 bases. CDR3 nucleotides: TGTGCCAGCAGCCCCGGGGTGAGGGACACTGAAGCTTTCTTT. This sequence encodes CASSPGVRDTEAFF.

The rearrangement links TRBV5-6 to TRBJ2-5; 8 nucleotides match TRBD2. From germline, CDR1 is SGHDT and CDR2 YYEEEE. Trimming took 3 bases from V and 6 from J; bases not matched to a gene: 13. The CDR3 loop spans 16 amino acids. The CDR3 loop reads CASSWGGTRVGQTQYF. The CDR3 bases are TGTGCCAGCAGCTGGGGCGGGACTAGGGTTGGCCAGACCCAGTACTTC.

There are a few counts of this clonotype. The J gene is TRBJ2-1, the V gene TRBV11-2; 9 nucleotides line up with TRBD2. V was clipped by 3 bases and J by 9 bases; unmatched bases: 9. Per the germline V gene, CDR1 is SGHAT and CDR2 is FQNNGV. The CDR3 runs 15 residues. CDR3 nucleotide sequence: TGTGCCAGCAGCTTCTTACTAGCGGGTAAAGGTGAGCAGTTCTTC. It specifies CASSFLLAGKGEQFF.

The V call is TRBV6-5, the J call TRBJ1-6; 10 nucleotides align to TRBD1. Germline assignment: CDR1 MNHEY and CDR2 SVGAGI. With 11 bases clipped from V and 7 bases from J, the junction kept 8 bases outside the gene matches. The CDR3 has 14 amino acids. The CDR3 sequence: CAATSGQGNSPLHF. The CDR3 region has the DNA TGTGCCGCTACATCGGGACAGGGGAATTCACCCCTCCACTTT.

This clonotype was counted a few times. The genes are TRBV7-9 and TRBJ1-1; D ambiguous. Trimming removed 6 bases from V and 5 bases from J, with 19 bases in between. Per germline, CDR1 SEHNR and CDR2 FQNEAQ (reference sequence). The CDR3 is 15 amino acids. The CDR3 loop reads CASRSRKTLGTEAFF. As DNA, the CDR3 is TGTGCCAGCAGGTCCCGGAAAACGCTAGGTACTGAAGCTTTCTTT. Full variable domain (outside the CDR3, taken from reference TRBV7-9 and TRBJ1-1): DTGVSQNPRHKITKRGQNVTFRCDPISEHNRLYWYRQTLGQGPEFLTYFQNEAQLEKSRLLSDRFSAERPKGSFSTLEIQRTEQGDSAMYLCASRSRKTLGTEAFFGQGTRLTVV.

This clonotype is medium-sized by share. V is TRBV7-9 and J is TRBJ2-7; D is uncertain. The V end lost 5 bases, the J end lost 5 bases, and 10 bases lay between the germline ends. The CDR3 contains 12 residues. CDR1 and CDR2 from the germline V gene are SEHNR and FQNEAQ (reference sequence). The CDR3 protein is CASSLTGDEQYF. CDR3 in DNA: TGTGCCAGCAGCCTTACGGGCGACGAGCAGTACTTC.

This clonotype was picked up one time. This may be a read error: a much more frequent sequence differs by one nucleotide. The V call is TRBV11-1, the J call TRBJ1-5, with D perhaps matching TRBD1 (5 bases). This CDR3 is 13 amino acids long. V lost 4 bases and J lost 7, with 11 bases in between. CDR1 and CDR2 from the germline V gene are SGHAT and FQDESV (reference sequence). The CDR3 spells CASSSFQGQPQHF. The DNA for the CDR3 is TGTGCCAGCAGCTCTTTCCAGGGACAGCCCCAGCATTTT.

This clonotype turned up a few times. The chain has TRBV27 and TRBJ2-7, with D possibly being TRBD2 (6 bases). The CDR3 is 13 amino acids. V was cut by 5 bases and J by 6 bases, with 14 bases left in between. CDR1 is MNHEY and CDR2 is SMNVEV in the germline V gene (reference sequence). The CDR3 DNA reads TGTGCCAGCAGTCCCCGGGGGTATGGCGAGCAGTACTTC. This translates into CASSPRGYGEQYF.

At least ten counts were recorded for this clonotype. This sequence joins TRBV7-2 and TRBJ2-1; the D is unclear. The V and J ends lost 2 bases and 2 bases respectively, with 13 bases between them. The CDR3 runs to 16 residues. The germline V gene has CDR1 SGHTA and CDR2 FQGNSA. In nucleotides, the CDR3 is TGTGCCAGCAGCTTATTAGGGCTCACAACCTACAATGAGCAGTTCTTC. Its translation is CASSLLGLTTYNEQFF.

J is TRBJ1-5 and V is TRBV9, with D possibly matching TRBD1 (5 bases). Deletions cut 2 bases from V and 2 bases from J, with 11 bases between. The V gene's germline CDR1 is SGDLS and CDR2 YYNGEE. The CDR3 is made up of 15 amino acids. Here the CDR3 reads CASSVNAGGNQPQHF. The DNA of the CDR3 is TGTGCCAGCAGCGTGAATGCGGGGGGCAATCAGCCCCAGCATTTT.

The chain recombines TRBV12-3 or TRBV12-4 with TRBJ1-5; D remains unclear. Trimming removed 3 bases from V and 2 bases from J, with 2 bases in between. The CDR3 runs 12 residues. CDR3 sequence: CASSFCNQPQHF. Written as DNA, the CDR3 is TGTGCCAGCAGTTTCTGCAATCAGCCCCAGCATTTT.

The chain has TRBV10-3 and TRBJ2-1, with D perhaps given as TRBD1 or TRBD2 (6 bases each). This CDR3 has 16 amino acids. The V gene's germline CDR1 is ENHRY and CDR2 SYGVKD. V gave up 4 bases and J gave up 5 bases, with 18 bases separating them. This chain's CDR3 is CAISAGRGRGDNEQFF. CDR3 nucleotides: TGTGCCATCAGTGCAGGCAGGGGCCGCGGGGACAATGAGCAGTTCTTC.

The chain employs TRBV9 and TRBJ2-1, with D possibly matching TRBD1 (7 bases). This CDR3 is 15 amino acids long. The V end was cut by 3 bases, the J end by 4 bases, with 14 bases between. Germline CDR1 and CDR2: SGDLS and YYNGEE. In nucleotides, the CDR3 is TGTGCCAGCAGCGAGACTTCAGGGGGGTACAATGAGCAGTTCTTC. Its translation: CASSETSGGYNEQFF.

This clonotype was seen a handful of times. This chain uses TRBV5-1 with TRBJ2-5; no clear D gene. Between the trimmed V and J ends, which lost 4 bases and 5 bases, there was a span of 15 bases. CDR3 size: 14 residues. Germline CDR1 is SGHRS and CDR2 is YFSETQ. This chain's CDR3 is CASSVQMMGETQYF. CDR3 sequence (DNA): TGCGCCAGCAGCGTCCAAATGATGGGGGAGACCCAGTACTTC.